This T cell receptor beta chain emerged from a study of response to subunit inactivated influenza vaccine. General study findings and limits: Authors suggested seasonal influenza vaccinations each recruit few new T cells.

TCRdb re-derived calls from the RT-PCR reads in MiXCR, one entry per CDR3 protein. The data hold 450,000 to 600,000 distinct CDR3 sequences, with less than 8% observed a single time. Germline V CDR1 and CDR2: MNHEY, SVGEGT. The CDR3 is 13 amino acids. The V and J ends lost 6 bases and 3 bases respectively, with 12 bases between them. In this sample, this clonotype turned up a few times. The antigen is undetermined. The sequencing here drew on PBMCs from blood, taken less than 30 months after vaccination. The V call is TRBV6-2 or TRBV6-3, the J call TRBJ2-7, with TRBD1 as a possible D gene (6 bases). The TCR comes from a man in his fifties or sixties who received an inactivated influenza vaccine. CDR3 protein: CASSYGQNYEQYF. DNA of the CDR3: TGTGCCAGCAGCTACGGACAGAACTACGAGCAGTACTTC.